This T cell receptor beta chain was retrieved from a study of T cell repertoires in cytomegalovirus infection. At the level of the study: Use of recently identified HLA-C-restricted and well-studied HLA-B-restricted CMV epitopes was part of the study. Evidence of both CMV infection and a matching HLA type came from public TCR beta signatures.

The CDR3 length is 16 residues. From germline, CDR1 is SGHNT and CDR2 YYREEE (reference sequence). With 2 bases removed from V and 4 bases from J, the gap between germline ends came to 17 bases. TCRdb re-called the reads through MiXCR, storing one row per CDR3 protein. The table records 680,000 or so distinct CDR3 sequences, about 33% of them present only once. Comment on this clonotype: Its antigen remains unidentified.

Study-level results: In two of eight donors, the top clonotype was HLA-C-restricted CMV-specific.

The sequence came from a human donor in good health (CMV status not recorded). Some clones in this sample may be carry-over from other donors' samples. J is TRBJ2-3 and V is TRBV5-4; D might be TRBD1 (5 bases). The sample consisted of cultured PBMCs, taken from culture after CMV antigen stimulation. CDR3 amino acids: CASSFTGPSWADTQYF. The CDR3 bases are TGTGCCAGCAGCTTCACAGGCCCGAGTTGGGCAGATACGCAGTATTTT.